These 15 T cell receptor beta chains came from one sample sequenced in a study of T cell responses to AZD1222 COVID-19 vaccine. TCRdb's copy holds only in-frame clones and misses some; the assay was immunoSEQ multiplex PCR. The sample has some 130,000 clones, about 80% seen once. The sequencing here drew on peripheral blood, taken on day 0 of AZD1222 vaccination. These receptor sequences come from an adult in good health.

This chain links TRBV7-9 with TRBJ2-3; 9 bases are shared with TRBD2. This CDR3 is built from 16 residues. V lost 4 bases to trimming and J lost 5 bases; unmatched junction nucleotides: 10. The germline CDR1 and CDR2 sequences are SEHNR and FQNEAQ (reference sequence). CDR3 region: CASSSWGTSSGDTQYF. In DNA form, the CDR3 reads TGTGCCAGCAGCTCATGGGGGACTAGCAGTGGAGATACGCAGTATTTT.

This chain joins TRBV28 and TRBJ2-6, with D unresolved. V shed 3 bases and J shed 0 bases, with 12 bases lying between them. The CDR3 runs 17 residues. The germline gives CDR1 MDHEN, CDR2 SYDVKM. CDR3 coding DNA: TGTGCCAGCAGTTTTGAAGTTCTCGGCTCTGGGGCCAACGTCCTGACTTTC. Its protein product is CASSFEVLGSGANVLTF.

The chain combines TRBV7-9 with TRBJ1-1; tentative D call: TRBD1 (5 bases). The CDR3 runs 12 residues. CDR1 and CDR2 (germline): SEHNR, FQNEAQ (reference sequence). Deletions cut 5 bases from V and 5 bases from J, with 9 bases between. In DNA, the CDR3 is TGTGCCAGCAGCAAGGGGTTTACTGAAGCTTTCTTT. It yields the protein CASSKGFTEAFF.

The rearrangement joins TRBV19 to TRBJ2-7, with 8 bases lining up with TRBD1. Germline loops: CDR1 LNHDA, CDR2 SQIVND (reference sequence). The CDR3 contains 16 residues. J lost 3 bases, V lost 3 bases, and 10 bases had no gene match. The CDR3 coding sequence is TGTGCCAGTAGTATCGAACGGGGGACAGGAGGCTACGAGCAGTACTTC. This codes for CASSIERGTGGYEQYF.

This clone was found a few times. V is TRBV5-8 and J is TRBJ2-7, with TRBD1 matching over 8 bases. V lost 4 bases, J lost 3 bases, and 12 bases stayed unmatched. Looked up from germline, CDR1 is SGHTS and CDR2 is YDEGEE. The CDR3 covers 16 residues. The CDR3, as DNA: TGTGCCAGCAGCCGAGAGACAGGGGATGAAATCTACGAGCAGTACTTC. Translation: CASSRETGDEIYEQYF.

The genes are TRBV5-1 and TRBJ1-1; possible D gene TRBD1, 6 bases. V lost 0 bases, J lost 1 base, and 13 bases lay in between. CDR1 and CDR2 (germline): SGHRS, YFSETQ. The CDR3 covers 16 residues. This chain's CDR3 is CASSLEGGAWNTEAFF. The DNA of the CDR3 is TGCGCCAGCAGCTTGGAAGGGGGTGCCTGGAACACTGAAGCTTTCTTT.

The rearrangement joins TRBV2 to TRBJ1-1, with D unclear. The CDR3 is 11 amino acids. V shed 1 base and J shed 9 bases, with 6 bases lying between them. Germline lookup yields CDR1 SNHLY and CDR2 FYNNEI. CDR3 protein: CASSEDGKAFF. Here the CDR3 DNA reads TGTGCCAGCAGTGAAGACGGAAAAGCTTTCTTT.

The genes are TRBV28 and TRBJ1-4, with TRBD1 as a possible D gene (6 bases). This CDR3 has 13 residues. From germline, CDR1 is MDHEN and CDR2 SYDVKM. V lost 10 bases, J lost 7 bases, and 16 bases lay in between. The DNA for the CDR3 is TGTGCCACTCTAGGGGGGGTTGGTGAAAAACTGTTTTTT. Its translation: CATLGGVGEKLFF.

The chain uses TRBV5-1 and TRBJ2-7; TRBD2 matches 12 bases. Germline V gives CDR1 SGHRS, CDR2 YFSETQ. The CDR3 has 15 amino acids. The V and J ends lost 4 bases and 4 bases, in that order; junction bases with no gene match: 6. As DNA, the CDR3 is TGCGCCAGCAGCCTTACTAGCGGGGGGCGGTACGAGCAGTACTTC. Its translation: CASSLTSGGRYEQYF.

This rearrangement joins TRBV10-1 to TRBJ1-6; D uncertain. The CDR3 runs 12 residues. CDR1 is WNHNN and CDR2 is SYGVQD in the germline V gene (reference sequence). The ends were cut back, 4 bases at V and 5 bases at J, with 3 bases in the middle. CDR3 protein: CASSVDNSPLHF. The CDR3 bases are TGCGCCAGCAGTGTAGATAATTCACCCCTCCACTTT.

V and J are TRBV4-1 and TRBJ1-6; 8 bases match TRBD1. The CDR3 contains 18 residues. The V gene end was trimmed by 0 bases and the J gene end by 0 bases; junction bases not matched to a gene: 4. Germline values: CDR1 MGHRA, CDR2 YSYEKL. Here the CDR3 reads CASSQENRGSSYNSPLHF. The CDR3 nucleotides are TGCGCCAGCAGCCAAGAAAACAGGGGGAGCTCCTATAATTCACCCCTCCACTTT.

The chain links TRBV3-1 (or the pseudogene TRBV3-2) to TRBJ1-2; TRBD1 might be the D (6 bases). The CDR3 consists of 16 residues. V was pared by 2 bases and J by 4 bases, with 17 bases between. Germline assignment: CDR1 LGHDT and CDR2 YNNKEL (reference sequence). The CDR3, as DNA: TGTGCCAGCAGCCAAAGGTCCCGGGACACACTCTATGGCTACACCTTC. Translated, it gives CASSQRSRDTLYGYTF.

This clone has only one observation. V usage is TRBV2 and J usage is TRBJ1-5; D gene uncertain. V was clipped by 2 bases and J by 0 bases, with 8 bases between them. In germline, CDR1 is SNHLY, CDR2 FYNNEI. This CDR3 has 15 amino acids. CDR3 loop: CASSESGYSNQPQHF. CDR3 DNA: TGTGCCAGCAGTGAATCGGGATATAGCAATCAGCCCCAGCATTTT.

CDR3 in amino acids: CASRSGQSSSSNQPQHF. CDR3 in DNA: TGTGCCAGCAGATCGGGACAGAGTTCGAGTAGCAATCAGCCCCAGCATTTT. The chain couples TRBV28 to TRBJ1-5, with TRBD1 matching over 7 bases. In germline, CDR1 is MDHEN, CDR2 SYDVKM. The CDR3 is made up of 17 amino acids. J lost 0 bases, V lost 6 bases, and 11 bases had no gene match.

The rearrangement joins TRBV25-1 to TRBJ2-3; D is undetermined. Germline V gene data show CDR1 as MGHDK and CDR2 as SYGVNS. This CDR3 spans 16 amino acids. The ends were cut back, 3 bases at V and 0 bases at J, with 13 bases in the middle. CDR3 coding DNA: TGTGCCAGCAGTGACCCGCACTCAGCTAGCACAGATACGCAGTATTTT. This gives the protein CASSDPHSASTDTQYF.